Shown below are 24 T cell receptor beta chains from a single sample sequenced in a study of cytomegalovirus exposure and HLA in healthy donors. Libraries were prepared by immunoSEQ multiplex PCR; TCRdb keeps only in-frame clonotypes and omits some of them. Of 150,000 to 180,000 clones listed, around 83% are singletons. Sequencing was done on a sample of PBMCs. The receptor set was obtained from a human donor in good health.

The V and J genes are TRBV6-5 and TRBJ1-2, with D possibly being TRBD1 (5 bases). Germline V gives CDR1 MNHEY, CDR2 SVGAGI. This CDR3 region has 13 residues. V was cut by 2 bases and J by 7 bases, with 11 bases left in between. In DNA, the CDR3 is TGTGCCAGCAGTTACCTCGGGGGTGGTGGCTACACCTTC. Its translation: CASSYLGGGGYTF.

The gene calls are TRBV11-1 and TRBJ1-1, with TRBD1 as a possible D gene (6 bases). CDR1 and CDR2 (germline): SGHAT, FQDESV (reference sequence). Trimming took 5 bases from V and 4 from J, leaving 17 bases between them. CDR3 length: 15 residues. This CDR3 reads CASSRPGVGGTEAFF. As DNA, the CDR3 is TGTGCCAGCAGCCGTCCAGGGGTTGGTGGCACTGAAGCTTTCTTT.

This sequence joins TRBV7-9 and TRBJ2-7; D may be TRBD1 (5 bases). Germline V gene sequence: CDR1 SEHNR, CDR2 FQNEAQ (reference sequence). CDR3 length: 14 residues. V was pared by 3 bases and J by 0 bases, with 9 bases between. CDR3 protein: CASSLFDSSYEQYF. The CDR3 region has the DNA TGTGCCAGCAGCTTGTTTGACAGCTCCTACGAGCAGTACTTC. The complete variable domain, with remaining parts taken from reference TRBV7-9 and TRBJ2-7, reads DTGVSQNPRHKITKRGQNVTFRCDPISEHNRLYWYRQTLGQGPEFLTYFQNEAQLEKSRLLSDRFSAERPKGSFSTLEIQRTEQGDSAMYLCASSLFDSSYEQYFGPGTRLTVT.

The chain carries TRBV27 and TRBJ2-2, with TRBD2 identical over 14 bases. Germline V lookup: CDR1 MNHEY, CDR2 SMNVEV (reference sequence). The CDR3 loop spans 18 amino acids. J lost 5 bases, V lost 6 bases, and 11 bases had no gene match. The CDR3 coding sequence is TGTGCCAGCAGCCCGACGGGACTAGCGGGAGTGAGGACCGGGGAGCTGTTTTTT. Its protein is CASSPTGLAGVRTGELFF.

V gene TRBV9 combines with J gene TRBJ2-7; 11 nucleotides agree with TRBD2. Germline V gene data show CDR1 as SGDLS and CDR2 as YYNGEE. Trimming at V came to 2 bases and at J to 7 bases, leaving 5 bases not matched to a gene. The CDR3 sequence is 14 residues long. The CDR3 region is CASSVTSGEGEQYF. The CDR3 region has the DNA TGTGCCAGCAGCGTGACTAGCGGGGAAGGGGAGCAGTACTTC. The variable domain in full, completed from reference TRBV9 and TRBJ2-7, reads DSGVTQTPKHLITATGQRVTLRCSPRSGDLSVYWYQQSLDQGLQFLIQYYNGEERAKGNILERFSAQQFPDLHSELNLSSLELGDSALYFCASSVTSGEGEQYFGPGTRLTVT.

This clone was detected once. The chain links TRBV25-1 to TRBJ1-1; tentative D call: TRBD1 (6 bases). CDR1 and CDR2 (germline): MGHDK, SYGVNS. V lost 6 bases to trimming and J lost 0 bases, with 14 bases between them. The CDR3 length is 15 residues. CDR3 residues: CASSSRQAMNTEAFF. The CDR3, as DNA: TGTGCCAGCAGCTCCAGACAGGCCATGAACACTGAAGCTTTCTTT. The full variable domain, in which reference TRBV25-1 and TRBJ1-1 provide the parts outside the CDR3, is EADIYQTPRYLVIGTGKKITLECSQTMGHDKMYWYQQDPGMELHLIHYSYGVNSTEKGDLSSESTVSRIRTEHFPLTLESARPSHTSQYLCASSSRQAMNTEAFFGQGTRLTVV.

The rearrangement uses TRBV4-1 and TRBJ2-2; no definite D call. Germline V CDR1 and CDR2: MGHRA, YSYEKL. V was shortened by 1 base and J by 1 base, with 7 bases between the two germline ends. The CDR3 contains 15 residues. The DNA for the CDR3 is TGCGCCAGCAGCCAAGTCCTAGGGAACACCGGGGAGCTGTTTTTT. Translated, it gives CASSQVLGNTGELFF.

The chain has TRBV6-1 and TRBJ1-2; 7 bases map to TRBD1. This CDR3 region has 13 residues. Losses at the gene ends were 10 bases for V and 4 bases for J; bases not matched to a gene: 9. Germline V CDR1 and CDR2: MNHNS, SASEGT. CDR3 sequence: CAILWDSSYGYTF. The CDR3, as DNA: TGTGCCATTCTTTGGGACAGCTCCTATGGCTACACCTTC.

This rearrangement joins TRBV7-2 to TRBJ2-7; TRBD1 aligns across 9 bases. The V and J ends lost 1 base and 3 bases, in that order; junction bases with no gene match: 4. In germline, CDR1 is SGHTA, CDR2 FQGNSA. The CDR3 covers 15 residues. CDR3 DNA sequence: TGTGCCAGCAGCTTAGGAGGGACAGGGAACTACGAGCAGTACTTC. It yields the protein CASSLGGTGNYEQYF.

The genes are TRBV5-1 and TRBJ2-1; D is perhaps TRBD1 (6 bases). The germline V gene encodes CDR1 SGHRS and CDR2 YFSETQ. V was trimmed by 1 base and J by 1 base, leaving 6 bases between them. This CDR3 has 14 amino acids. The CDR3 region has the DNA TGCGCCAGCAGCTTGACAGGGTCCTACAATGAGCAGTTCTTC. It specifies CASSLTGSYNEQFF.

The J gene is TRBJ2-2, the V gene TRBV7-9; maybe TRBD1 (6 bases). Between the trimmed V and J ends, which lost 5 bases and 2 bases, there was a span of 12 bases. Per the germline V gene, CDR1 is SEHNR and CDR2 is FQNEAQ (reference sequence). The CDR3 loop spans 15 amino acids. The CDR3 loop is CASSLGTPNTGELFF. In DNA form, the CDR3 reads TGTGCCAGCAGCCTCGGGACACCAAACACCGGGGAGCTGTTTTTT.

The rearrangement links TRBV7-9 to TRBJ2-1, with 7 bases lining up with TRBD2. The CDR3 sequence is 14 residues long. The V and J ends lost 5 bases and 4 bases, in that order; junction bases with no gene match: 5. Germline assignment: CDR1 SEHNR and CDR2 FQNEAQ (reference sequence). The chain's CDR3 is CASSGGSLYNEQFF. CDR3 sequence (DNA): TGTGCCAGCAGCGGCGGGAGTTTGTACAATGAGCAGTTCTTC.

The rearrangement joins TRBV11-2 to TRBJ1-1; 7 bases are shared with TRBD1. V shed 4 bases, J shed 12 bases, and the junction held 8 bases outside the gene matches. This CDR3 is built from 12 residues. Germline lookup yields CDR1 SGHAT and CDR2 FQNNGV. CDR3 coding DNA: TGTGCCAGCAGCTCCGAGGGGGCGAGGACTTTCTTT. It specifies CASSSEGARTFF.

The V call is TRBV15, the J call TRBJ2-7; a possible D gene is TRBD1 (6 bases). CDR1 LNHNV and CDR2 YYDKDF come from the germline V gene (reference sequence). The CDR3 extends over 15 amino acids. V was clipped by 4 bases and J by 5 bases, with 18 bases between them. DNA of the CDR3: TGTGCCACCAGCAAGACGCCAGGGGTATCTCACGAGCAGTACTTC. Protein: CATSKTPGVSHEQYF.

V and J are TRBV9 and TRBJ2-7; TRBD1 is a possible D gene (6 bases). Germline V CDR1 and CDR2: SGDLS, YYNGEE. The CDR3 has 14 amino acids. The V end was cut by 5 bases, the J end by 0 bases, with 12 bases between. The CDR3 DNA is TGTGCCAGCAGTCGACAGGCAGCCTCCTACGAGCAGTACTTC. Translating it yields CASSRQAASYEQYF.

The chain recombines TRBV27 with TRBJ2-7, with 8 bases fitting TRBD1. The CDR3 runs 15 residues. The V and J ends lost 6 bases and 0 bases, in that order; junction bases with no gene match: 7. Per the germline V gene, CDR1 is MNHEY and CDR2 is SMNVEV (reference sequence). The CDR3 here is CASSMDRVNSYEQYF. CDR3 nucleotide sequence: TGTGCCAGCAGCATGGACAGGGTAAACTCCTACGAGCAGTACTTC.

The gene calls are TRBV15 and TRBJ2-1; 11 bases are a match to TRBD2. There are 16 residues in the CDR3. Losses at the gene ends were 2 bases for V and 12 bases for J; bases not matched to a gene: 12. The germline V gene encodes CDR1 LNHNV and CDR2 YYDKDF (reference sequence). The CDR3 nucleotides read TGTGCCACCAGCAGACCCGGGACTAGCGGACTGCAGGTGCAGTTCTTC. It is translated as CATSRPGTSGLQVQFF.

The genes are TRBV25-1 and TRBJ2-7; TRBD1 aligns across 8 bases. There are 17 residues in the CDR3. Unmatched junction bases numbered 15, after V lost 5 bases and J lost 3 bases. The germline V gene has CDR1 MGHDK and CDR2 SYGVNS. The CDR3 protein is CASSSRPGGGGFYEQYF. Here the CDR3 DNA reads TGTGCCAGCAGTTCACGCCCAGGGGGCGGAGGGTTCTACGAGCAGTACTTC.

This clone has a handful of counts. V usage is TRBV30 and J usage is TRBJ2-1; 8 positions agree with TRBD2. Looked up from germline, CDR1 is GTSNPN and CDR2 is SVGIG (reference sequence). This CDR3 contains 15 residues. V was pared by 1 base and J by 3 bases, with 5 bases of the junction left unmatched. This CDR3 reads CAWSELAEDYNEQFF. CDR3 nucleotide sequence: TGTGCCTGGAGTGAACTAGCGGAAGACTACAATGAGCAGTTCTTC.

In this sample, this clone turned up once. The chain links TRBV7-9 to TRBJ2-5; 9 bases fit TRBD2. CDR1 is SEHNR, CDR2 FQNEAQ, per germline (reference sequence). J lost 4 bases, V lost 6 bases, and 18 bases had no gene match. This CDR3 spans 18 amino acids. CDR3 sequence reads: CASSRRGGIAGVGETQYF. The CDR3, as DNA: TGTGCCAGCAGTCGTAGGGGGGGAATAGCGGGAGTGGGAGAGACCCAGTACTTC.

The V and J genes are TRBV5-1 and TRBJ2-1; 10 nucleotides align to TRBD1. The CDR3 has 14 amino acids. Germline assignment: CDR1 SGHRS and CDR2 YFSETQ. With V trimmed by 6 bases and J by 7 bases, 7 bases remained unmatched. CDR3 DNA sequence: TGCGCCAGCATCCCGGGACAGGGGATAAATGAGCAGTTCTTC. Translated: CASIPGQGINEQFF.

The chain carries TRBV6-5 and TRBJ1-2; tentative D call: TRBD1 (6 bases). Germline V lookup: CDR1 MNHEY, CDR2 SVGAGI. The V end was cut by 0 bases, the J end by 7 bases, with 18 bases between. The CDR3 consists of 16 residues. This CDR3 is CASSYSGGGVGAGYTF. CDR3 sequence (DNA): TGTGCCAGCAGTTACTCTGGAGGGGGGGTAGGGGCTGGCTACACCTTC.

Here the CDR3 DNA reads TGTGCCAGCCGGGGTTCCGGGGAGCTGTTTTTT. Protein sequence: CASRGSGELFF. The chain carries TRBV6-1 and TRBJ2-2, with a possible D match to TRBD2 (5 bases). The CDR3 is made up of 11 amino acids. The germline CDR1 and CDR2 sequences are MNHNS and SASEGT. V lost 8 bases to trimming and J lost 6 bases, with 7 bases between them.

This sequence joins TRBV18 and TRBJ1-4, with 8 positions matching TRBD1. This CDR3 comprises 12 residues. V lost 3 bases and J lost 12; bases outside the gene matches: 3. CDR1 KGHSH and CDR2 LQKENI come from the germline V gene. CDR3 in amino acids: CASSPRQGQLFF. For the CDR3, the DNA is TGTGCCAGCTCACCCAGACAGGGGCAACTGTTTTTT.